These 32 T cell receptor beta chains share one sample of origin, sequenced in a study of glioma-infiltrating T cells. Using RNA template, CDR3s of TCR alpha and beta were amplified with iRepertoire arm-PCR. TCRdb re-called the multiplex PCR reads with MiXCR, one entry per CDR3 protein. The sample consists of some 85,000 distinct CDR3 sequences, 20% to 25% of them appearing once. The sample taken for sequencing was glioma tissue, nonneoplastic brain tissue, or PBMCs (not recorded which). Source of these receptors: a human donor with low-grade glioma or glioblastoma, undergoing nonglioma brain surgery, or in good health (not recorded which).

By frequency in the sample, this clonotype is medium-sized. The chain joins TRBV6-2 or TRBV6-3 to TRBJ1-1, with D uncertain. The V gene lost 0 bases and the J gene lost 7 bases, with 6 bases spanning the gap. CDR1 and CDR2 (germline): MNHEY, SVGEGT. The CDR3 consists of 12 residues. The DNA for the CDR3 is TGTGCCAGCAGTTACTCGGGGAGTGAAGCTTTCTTT. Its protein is CASSYSGSEAFF.

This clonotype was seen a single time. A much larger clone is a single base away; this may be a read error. CDR3 sequence (DNA): TGCGCCAGCAAAACCGCACCCCCGCCTAACACAGATACGCAGTATTTT. This gives the protein CASKTAPPPNTDTQYF. V usage is TRBV5-1 and J usage is TRBJ2-3; D remains unclear. The CDR3 consists of 16 residues. The V end lost 6 bases, the J end lost 2 bases, and 19 bases lay between the germline ends. Germline assignment: CDR1 SGHRS and CDR2 YFSETQ.

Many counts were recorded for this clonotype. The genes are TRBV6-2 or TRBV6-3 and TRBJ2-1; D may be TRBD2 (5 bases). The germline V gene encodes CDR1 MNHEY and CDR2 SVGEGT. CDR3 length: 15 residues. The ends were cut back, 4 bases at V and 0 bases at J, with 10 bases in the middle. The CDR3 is CASSSRGSSYNEQFF. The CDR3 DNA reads TGTGCCAGCAGTTCTCGGGGAAGCTCCTACAATGAGCAGTTCTTC.

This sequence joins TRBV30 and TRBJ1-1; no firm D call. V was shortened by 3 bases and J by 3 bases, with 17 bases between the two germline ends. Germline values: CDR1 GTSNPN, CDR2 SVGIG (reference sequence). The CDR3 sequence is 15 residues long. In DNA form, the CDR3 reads TGTGCCTGGAGACGTCAGGCAGCCAAATACACTGAAGCTTTCTTT. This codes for CAWRRQAAKYTEAFF.

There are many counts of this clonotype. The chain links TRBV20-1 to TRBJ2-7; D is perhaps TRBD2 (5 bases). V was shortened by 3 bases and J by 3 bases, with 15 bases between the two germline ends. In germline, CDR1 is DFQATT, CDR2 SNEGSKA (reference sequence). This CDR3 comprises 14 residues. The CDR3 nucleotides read TGCAGTGCTAGGAGTGGAGCGGTCTACTACGAGCAGTACTTC. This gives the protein CSARSGAVYYEQYF.

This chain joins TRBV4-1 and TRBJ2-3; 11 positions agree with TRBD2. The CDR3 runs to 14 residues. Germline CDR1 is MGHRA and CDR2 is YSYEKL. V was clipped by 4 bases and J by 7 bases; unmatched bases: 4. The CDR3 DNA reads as TGCGCCAGCAGCCTAGCGGGGGGGCCAAATACGCAGTATTTT. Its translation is CASSLAGGPNTQYF.

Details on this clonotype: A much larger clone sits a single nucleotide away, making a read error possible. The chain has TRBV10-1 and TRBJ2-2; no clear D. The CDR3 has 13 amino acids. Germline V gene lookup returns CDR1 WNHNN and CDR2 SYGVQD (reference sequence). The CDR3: CASRAPKTGELFF. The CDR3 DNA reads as TGCGCCAGCAGGGCGCCGAAAACCGGGGAGCTGTTTTTT.

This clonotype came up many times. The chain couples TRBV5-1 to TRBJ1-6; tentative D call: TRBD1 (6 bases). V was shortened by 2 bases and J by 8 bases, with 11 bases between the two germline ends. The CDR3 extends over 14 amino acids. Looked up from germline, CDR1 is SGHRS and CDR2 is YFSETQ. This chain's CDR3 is CASSLSGGYSPLHF. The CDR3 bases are TGCGCCAGCAGCTTATCGGGGGGCTATTCACCCCTCCACTTT.

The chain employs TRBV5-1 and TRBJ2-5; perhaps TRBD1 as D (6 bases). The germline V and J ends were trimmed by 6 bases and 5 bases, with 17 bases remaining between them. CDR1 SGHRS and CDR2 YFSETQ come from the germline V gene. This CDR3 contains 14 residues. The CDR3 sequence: CASTPRNRVETQYF. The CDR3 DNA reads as TGCGCCAGCACCCCCCGAAACAGGGTTGAGACCCAGTACTTC.

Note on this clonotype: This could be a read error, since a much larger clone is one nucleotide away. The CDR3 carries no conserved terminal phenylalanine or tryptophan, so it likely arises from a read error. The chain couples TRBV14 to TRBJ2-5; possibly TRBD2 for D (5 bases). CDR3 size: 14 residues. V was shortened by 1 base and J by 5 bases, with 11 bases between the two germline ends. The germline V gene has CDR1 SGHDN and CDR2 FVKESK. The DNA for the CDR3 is TGTGCCAGCAGCCAAGGGGTACTAGTCGAGACCCAGTACGTC. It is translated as CASSQGVLVETQYV.

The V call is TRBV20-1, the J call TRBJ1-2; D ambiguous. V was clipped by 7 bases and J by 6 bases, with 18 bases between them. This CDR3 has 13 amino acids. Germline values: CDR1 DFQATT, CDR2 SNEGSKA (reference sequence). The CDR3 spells CSGRRHLGNGYTF. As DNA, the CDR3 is TGCAGTGGGCGGCGGCACCTAGGGAATGGCTACACCTTC.

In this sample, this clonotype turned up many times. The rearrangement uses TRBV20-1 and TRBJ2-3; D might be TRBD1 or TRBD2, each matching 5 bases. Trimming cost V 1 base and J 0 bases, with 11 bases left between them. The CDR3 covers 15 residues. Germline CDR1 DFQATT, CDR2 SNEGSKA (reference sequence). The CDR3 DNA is TGCAGTGCTAGAGTGGATTGGGGGAGCACAGATACGCAGTATTTT. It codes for CSARVDWGSTDTQYF.

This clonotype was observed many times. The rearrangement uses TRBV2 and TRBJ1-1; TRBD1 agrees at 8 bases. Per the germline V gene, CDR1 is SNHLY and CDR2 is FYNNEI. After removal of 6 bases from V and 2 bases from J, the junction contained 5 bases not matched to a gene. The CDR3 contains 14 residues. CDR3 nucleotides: TGTGCCAGCAGCGGGGACAGGAGAAACACTGAAGCTTTCTTT. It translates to CASSGDRRNTEAFF.

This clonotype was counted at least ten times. The DNA for the CDR3 is TGCAGTGCTAGTTCTGACAGGAGCTATGGCTACACCTTC. It specifies CSASSDRSYGYTF. This chain connects TRBV20-1 to TRBJ1-2, with TRBD1 as a possible D gene (6 bases). Germline lookup yields CDR1 DFQATT and CDR2 SNEGSKA (reference sequence). There are 13 residues in the CDR3. Trimming took off 3 bases at V and 4 bases at J, with 12 bases between the two ends.

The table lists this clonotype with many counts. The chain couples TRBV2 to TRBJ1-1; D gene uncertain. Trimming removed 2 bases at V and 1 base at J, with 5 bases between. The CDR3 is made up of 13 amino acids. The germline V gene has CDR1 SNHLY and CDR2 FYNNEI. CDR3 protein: CASSEKANTEAFF. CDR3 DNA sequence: TGTGCCAGCAGTGAAAAGGCGAACACTGAAGCTTTCTTT. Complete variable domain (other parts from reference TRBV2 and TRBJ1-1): EPEVTQTPSHQVTQMGQEVILRCVPISNHLYFYWYRQILGQKVEFLVSFYNNEISEKSEIFDDQFSVERPDGSNFTLKIRSTKLEDSAMYFCASSEKANTEAFFGQGTRLTVV.

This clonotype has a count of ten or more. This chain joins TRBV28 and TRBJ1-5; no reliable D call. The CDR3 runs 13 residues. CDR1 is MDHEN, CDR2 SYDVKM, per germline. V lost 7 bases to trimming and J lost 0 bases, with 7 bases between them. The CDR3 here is CASNRNSNQPQHF. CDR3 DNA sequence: TGTGCCAGCAACCGGAATAGCAATCAGCCCCAGCATTTT.

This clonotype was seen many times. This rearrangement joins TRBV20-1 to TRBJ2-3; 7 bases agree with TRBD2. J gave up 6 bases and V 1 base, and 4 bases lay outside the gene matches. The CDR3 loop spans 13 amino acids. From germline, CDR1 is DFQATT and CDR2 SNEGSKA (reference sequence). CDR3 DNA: TGCAGTGCTAGAGGGGGAGGGCCCGATACGCAGTATTTT. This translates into CSARGGGPDTQYF.

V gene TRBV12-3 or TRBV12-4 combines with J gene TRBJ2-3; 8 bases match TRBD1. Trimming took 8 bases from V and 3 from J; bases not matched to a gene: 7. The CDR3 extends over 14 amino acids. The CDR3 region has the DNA TGTGCCAGCGGGTGGGACAGGCGGACAGATACGCAGTATTTT. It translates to CASGWDRRTDTQYF.

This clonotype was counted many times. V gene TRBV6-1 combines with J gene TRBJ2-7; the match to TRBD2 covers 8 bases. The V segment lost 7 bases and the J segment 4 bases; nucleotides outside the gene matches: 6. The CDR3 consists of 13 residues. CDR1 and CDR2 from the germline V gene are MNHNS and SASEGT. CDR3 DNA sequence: TGTGCCAGCACGGGACTAGTGCGGTACGAGCAGTACTTC. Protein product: CASTGLVRYEQYF.

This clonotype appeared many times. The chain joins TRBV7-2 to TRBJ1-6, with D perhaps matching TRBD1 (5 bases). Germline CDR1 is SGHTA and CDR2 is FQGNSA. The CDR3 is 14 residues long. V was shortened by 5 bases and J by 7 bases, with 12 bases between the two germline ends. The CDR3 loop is CASSGRGRNSPLHF. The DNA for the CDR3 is TGTGCCAGCAGCGGACGGGGGAGGAATTCACCCCTCCACTTT.

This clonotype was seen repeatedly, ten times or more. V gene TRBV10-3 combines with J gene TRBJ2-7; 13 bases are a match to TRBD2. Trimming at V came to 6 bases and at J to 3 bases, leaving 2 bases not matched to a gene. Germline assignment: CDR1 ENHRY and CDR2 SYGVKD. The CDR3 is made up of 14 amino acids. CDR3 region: CAIRGLAGDYEQYF. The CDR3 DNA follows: TGTGCCATCAGAGGACTAGCGGGAGACTACGAGCAGTACTTC.

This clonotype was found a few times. CDR3 sequence reads: CASRTGGAETQYF. As DNA, the CDR3 is TGTGCCAGTAGAACTGGCGGGGCGGAGACCCAGTACTTC. The chain joins TRBV19 to TRBJ2-5; possible D gene TRBD2, 6 bases. The CDR3 loop spans 13 amino acids. V was shortened by 6 bases and J by 5 bases, with 13 bases between the two germline ends. Germline V gives CDR1 LNHDA, CDR2 SQIVND (reference sequence).

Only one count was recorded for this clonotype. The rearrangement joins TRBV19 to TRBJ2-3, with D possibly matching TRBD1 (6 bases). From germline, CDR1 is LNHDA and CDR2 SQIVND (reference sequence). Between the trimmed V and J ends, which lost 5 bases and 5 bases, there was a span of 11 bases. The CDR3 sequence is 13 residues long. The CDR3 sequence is CASSDTRGDTQYF. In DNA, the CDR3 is TGTGCCAGTAGTGATACCAGGGGAGATACGCAGTATTTT.

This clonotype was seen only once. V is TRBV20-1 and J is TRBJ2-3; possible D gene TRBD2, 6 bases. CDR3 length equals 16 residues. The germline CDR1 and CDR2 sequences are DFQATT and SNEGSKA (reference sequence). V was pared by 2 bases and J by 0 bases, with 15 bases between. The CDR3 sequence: CSARHPLRGSTDTQYF. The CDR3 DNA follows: TGCAGTGCTAGACATCCGTTACGGGGGAGCACAGATACGCAGTATTTT.

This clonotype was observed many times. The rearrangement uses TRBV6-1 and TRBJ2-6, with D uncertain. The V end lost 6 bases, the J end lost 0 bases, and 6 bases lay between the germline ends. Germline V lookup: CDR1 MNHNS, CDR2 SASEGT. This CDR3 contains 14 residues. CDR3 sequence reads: CASRAGSGANVLTF. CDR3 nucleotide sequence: TGTGCCAGCAGGGCCGGCTCTGGGGCCAACGTCCTGACTTTC.

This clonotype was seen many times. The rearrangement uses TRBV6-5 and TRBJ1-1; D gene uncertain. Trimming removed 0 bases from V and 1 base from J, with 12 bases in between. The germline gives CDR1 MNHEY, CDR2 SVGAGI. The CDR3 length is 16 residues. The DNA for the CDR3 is TGTGCCAGCAGTTACTCAGGGATCCAATGGAACACTGAAGCTTTCTTT. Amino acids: CASSYSGIQWNTEAFF.

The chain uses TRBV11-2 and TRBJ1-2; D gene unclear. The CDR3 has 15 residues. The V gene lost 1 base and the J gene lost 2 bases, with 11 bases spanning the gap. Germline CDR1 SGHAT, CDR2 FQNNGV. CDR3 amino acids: CASSLVVTANYGYTF. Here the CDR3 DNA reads TGTGCCAGCAGCTTAGTTGTGACCGCAAACTATGGCTACACCTTC.

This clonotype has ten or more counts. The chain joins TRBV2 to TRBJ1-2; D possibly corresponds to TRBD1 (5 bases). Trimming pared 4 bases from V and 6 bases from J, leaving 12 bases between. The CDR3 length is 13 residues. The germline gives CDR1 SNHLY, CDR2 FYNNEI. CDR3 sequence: CASSVGRANGYTF. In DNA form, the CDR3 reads TGTGCCAGCAGTGTTGGCAGGGCCAATGGCTACACCTTC.

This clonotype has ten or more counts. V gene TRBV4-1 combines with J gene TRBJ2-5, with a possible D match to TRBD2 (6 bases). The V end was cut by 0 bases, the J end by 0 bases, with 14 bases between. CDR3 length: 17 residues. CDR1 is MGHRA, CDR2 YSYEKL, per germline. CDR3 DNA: TGCGCCAGCAGCCAAGATCGACTAGAGAGTTACCAAGAGACCCAGTACTTC. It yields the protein CASSQDRLESYQETQYF.

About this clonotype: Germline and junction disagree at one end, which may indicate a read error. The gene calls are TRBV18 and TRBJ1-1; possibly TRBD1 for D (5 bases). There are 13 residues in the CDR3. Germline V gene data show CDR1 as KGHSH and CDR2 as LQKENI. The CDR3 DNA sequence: TGTGCCAGCTCGGCAGGGATGAAAACTGAAGCTTTCTTT. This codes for CASSAGMKTEAFF.

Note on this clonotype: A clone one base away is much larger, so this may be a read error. The CDR3 DNA reads TGTGCCAGCAGTTTAGTACAGGGGAACACAAATACGCAGTATTTT. Translating gives CASSLVQGNTNTQYF. The gene calls are TRBV12-3 or TRBV12-4 and TRBJ2-3; 7 bases align to TRBD1. The CDR3 runs 15 residues.

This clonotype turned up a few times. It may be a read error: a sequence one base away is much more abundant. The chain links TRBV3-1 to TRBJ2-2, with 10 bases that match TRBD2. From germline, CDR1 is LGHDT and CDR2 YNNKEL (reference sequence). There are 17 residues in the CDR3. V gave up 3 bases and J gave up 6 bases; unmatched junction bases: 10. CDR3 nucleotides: TGTGCCAGCAGCCAGCCGGGACTAGCGAGAAACGCCGGGGAGCTGTTTTTT. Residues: CASSQPGLARNAGELFF.